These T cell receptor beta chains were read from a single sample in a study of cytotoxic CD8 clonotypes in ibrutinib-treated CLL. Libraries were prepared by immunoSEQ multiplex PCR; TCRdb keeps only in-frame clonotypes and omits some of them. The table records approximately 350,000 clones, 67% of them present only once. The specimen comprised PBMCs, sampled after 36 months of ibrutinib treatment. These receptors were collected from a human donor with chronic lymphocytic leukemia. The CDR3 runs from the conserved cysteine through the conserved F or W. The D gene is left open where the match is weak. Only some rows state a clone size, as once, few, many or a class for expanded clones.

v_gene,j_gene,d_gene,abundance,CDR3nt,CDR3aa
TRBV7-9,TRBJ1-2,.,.,TGTGCCAGCAGCCTGGGACTCGGGGGCTACACCTTC,CASSLGLGGYTF
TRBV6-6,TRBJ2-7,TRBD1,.,TGTGCCAGCAGTCGCGACAGGGTCGAGCAGTACTTC,CASSRDRVEQYF
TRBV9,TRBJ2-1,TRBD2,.,TGTGCCAGCAGCCCCCCCGGGACTAGCTACAATGAGCAGTTCTTC,CASSPPGTSYNEQFF
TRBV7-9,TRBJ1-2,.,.,TGTGCCAGCAGCTTACCCCTGGCAGGGAGTGGGCGCTACACCTTC,CASSLPLAGSGRYTF
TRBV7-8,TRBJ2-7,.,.,TGTGCCAGCAGCTTAGACCTCCTAATATACGAGCAGTACTTC,CASSLDLLIYEQYF
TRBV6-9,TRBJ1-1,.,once,TGTGCCAGCAGTTACGCGACAGTGAACACTGAAGCTTTCTTT,CASSYATVNTEAFF
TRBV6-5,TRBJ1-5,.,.,TGTGCCAGCAGGGGCTTCGGGCGCAATCAGCCCCAGCATTTT,CASRGFGRNQPQHF
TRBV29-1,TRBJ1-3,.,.,TGCAGCGTTGAACCGAGGGACTCTGGAAACACCATATATTTT,CSVEPRDSGNTIYF
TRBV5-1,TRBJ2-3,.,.,TGCGCCAGCAGCCTAGTCGGGGGTCACACAGATACGCAGTATTTT,CASSLVGGHTDTQYF
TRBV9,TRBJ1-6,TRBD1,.,TGTGCCAGCAGCGTAGGGGACAGCGGGGGTTCACCCCTCCACTTT,CASSVGDSGGSPLHF
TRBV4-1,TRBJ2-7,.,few,TGCGCAAGTAGCGCAGGCGACTACGAGCAGTACTTC,CASSAGDYEQYF
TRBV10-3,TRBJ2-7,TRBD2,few,TGTGCCATCAGTGGAGCGGGAGGGCCGACCGAGCAGTACTTC,CAISGAGGPTEQYF
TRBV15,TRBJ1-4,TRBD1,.,TGTGCCACCAGCAGAGACAGGGGGGGCCTCTCTGAAAAACTGTTTTTT,CATSRDRGGLSEKLFF
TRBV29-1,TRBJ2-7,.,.,TGCAGCGTTGAACCCCTGGGTGGCAACCGTCCCTACGAGCAGTACTTC,CSVEPLGGNRPYEQYF
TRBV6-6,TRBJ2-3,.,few,TGTGCCAGCAGTTATATGGCGGGGTTCGGAGATACGCAGTATTTT,CASSYMAGFGDTQYF
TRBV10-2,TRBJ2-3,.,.,TGCGCCAGCAGTGATGCGGCGGCCCCCACAGATACGCAGTATTTT,CASSDAAAPTDTQYF
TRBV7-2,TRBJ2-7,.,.,TGTGCCAGCAGCTCCAAATTGAGGCGGGACACAACCTACGAGCAGTACTTC,CASSSKLRRDTTYEQYF
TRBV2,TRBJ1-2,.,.,TGTGCCAGCAGGGAGGGGAAGAATGGCTACACCTTC,CASREGKNGYTF
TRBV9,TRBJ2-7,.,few,TGTGCCAGCAGCGTAAGTGTGGCCGGGGAGCAGTACTTC,CASSVSVAGEQYF
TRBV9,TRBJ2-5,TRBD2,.,TGTGCCAGCAGCGTAGCTACGGGAGGAGAGACCCAGTACTTC,CASSVATGGETQYF
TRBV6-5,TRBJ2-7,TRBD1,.,TGTGCCGCCTCCAGGGACAGGGTTTCCGAGCAGTACTTC,CAASRDRVSEQYF
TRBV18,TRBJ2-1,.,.,TGTGCCAGCTCCAGGGGGGATGAGCAGTTCTTC,CASSRGDEQFF
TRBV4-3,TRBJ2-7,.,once,TGCGCCAGCAGCCAAAGCCCCACAGCACCCTTCTACGAGCAGTACTTC,CASSQSPTAPFYEQYF
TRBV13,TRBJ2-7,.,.,TGTGCCAGCAGCCAAGACGGGAGCTCCTACGAGCAGTACTTC,CASSQDGSSYEQYF
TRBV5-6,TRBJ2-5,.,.,TGTGCCAGCAGCTGGCGGGGTGGCGTCAAAGAGACCCAGTACTTC,CASSWRGGVKETQYF
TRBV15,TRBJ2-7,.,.,TGTGCCACCAGCAGAGGTCCGATTGGGGGTTACTACGAGCAGTACTTC,CATSRGPIGGYYEQYF
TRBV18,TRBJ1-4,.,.,TGTGCCAGCTCACGGAGAGGGGCAACTAATGAAAAACTGTTTTTT,CASSRRGATNEKLFF
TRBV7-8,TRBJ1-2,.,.,TGTGCCAGCACCTTCGCGGAGCGAGATGGCTACACCTTC,CASTFAERDGYTF
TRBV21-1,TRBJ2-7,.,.,TGTGCCAGCAGCAAAGGAGCAGCTCCCTACTACGAGCAGTACTTC,CASSKGAAPYYEQYF
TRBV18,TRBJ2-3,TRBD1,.,TGTGCCAGCTCACTCGAGACAGGGGGTATCGATACGCAGTATTTT,CASSLETGGIDTQYF
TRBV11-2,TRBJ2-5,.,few,TGTGCCAGCAGCCATAGGACTCTACAGATCCGAGAGACCCAGTACTTC,CASSHRTLQIRETQYF
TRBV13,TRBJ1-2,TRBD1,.,TGTGCCAGCAGCCTCCCGACAGGGAGGGGTGGCTACACCTTC,CASSLPTGRGGYTF
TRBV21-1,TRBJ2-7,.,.,TGTGCCAGCAGAGCGGGGCACACCTACGAGCAGTACTTC,CASRAGHTYEQYF
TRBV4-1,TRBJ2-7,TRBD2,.,TGCGCCAGCAGCCCTCATAGCGGGGGTGGGTCCTACGAGCAGTACTTC,CASSPHSGGGSYEQYF
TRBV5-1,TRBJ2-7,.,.,TGCGCCAGCAGCTTGGACTCGCCCTCCTACGAGCAGTACTTC,CASSLDSPSYEQYF
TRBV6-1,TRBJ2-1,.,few,TGTGCCAGCAGTGTCTACGGTAATGAGCAGTTCTTC,CASSVYGNEQFF
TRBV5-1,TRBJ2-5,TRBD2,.,TGCGCCAGCAGCTTGGCCTTCGGGGGGGCCCGGGAGACCCAGTACTTC,CASSLAFGGARETQYF
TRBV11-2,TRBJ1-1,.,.,TGTGCCAGCAGCTTAGGATCCCACACTGAAGCTTTCTTT,CASSLGSHTEAFF
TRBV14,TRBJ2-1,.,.,TGTGCCAGCAGCCAAGAGGCGTGGCCTACGCGTCCAACTTTAGTTTATGAGCAGTTCTTC,CASSQEAWPTRPTLVYEQFF
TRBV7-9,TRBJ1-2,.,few,TGTGCCAGCAGCTTAGCGGACAGTTTCTATGGCTACACCTTC,CASSLADSFYGYTF
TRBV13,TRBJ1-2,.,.,TGTGCCAGCAGCACTAAGGGCTGGGGTTCTAACTATGGCTACACCTTC,CASSTKGWGSNYGYTF
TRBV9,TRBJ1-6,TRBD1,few,TGTGCCAGCAGCGTACTGGGACAGGGGAATTCACCCCTCCACTTT,CASSVLGQGNSPLHF
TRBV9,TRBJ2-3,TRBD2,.,TGTGCCAGCAGCCACCGACTAGCGGGGGGATCAGATACGCAGTATTTT,CASSHRLAGGSDTQYF
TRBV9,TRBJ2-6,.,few,TGTGCCAGCAGCGTAGTGGGGGCTGGGGCCAACGTCCTGACTTTC,CASSVVGAGANVLTF
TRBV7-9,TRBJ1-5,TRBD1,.,TGTGCCAGCAGCGGTCCCGGGACAGGGAACAATCAGCCCCAGCATTTT,CASSGPGTGNNQPQHF
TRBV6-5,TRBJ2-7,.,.,TGTGCCAGCAGTAACAGGGTCTTAGGGGAGCAGTACTTC,CASSNRVLGEQYF
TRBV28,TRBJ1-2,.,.,TGTGCCAGCAGTGAATCCGGGGGCTATGGCTACACCTTC,CASSESGGYGYTF
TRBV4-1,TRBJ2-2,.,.,TGCGCCAGCAGCCAAGAGCGAAACACCGGGGAGCTGTTTTTT,CASSQERNTGELFF